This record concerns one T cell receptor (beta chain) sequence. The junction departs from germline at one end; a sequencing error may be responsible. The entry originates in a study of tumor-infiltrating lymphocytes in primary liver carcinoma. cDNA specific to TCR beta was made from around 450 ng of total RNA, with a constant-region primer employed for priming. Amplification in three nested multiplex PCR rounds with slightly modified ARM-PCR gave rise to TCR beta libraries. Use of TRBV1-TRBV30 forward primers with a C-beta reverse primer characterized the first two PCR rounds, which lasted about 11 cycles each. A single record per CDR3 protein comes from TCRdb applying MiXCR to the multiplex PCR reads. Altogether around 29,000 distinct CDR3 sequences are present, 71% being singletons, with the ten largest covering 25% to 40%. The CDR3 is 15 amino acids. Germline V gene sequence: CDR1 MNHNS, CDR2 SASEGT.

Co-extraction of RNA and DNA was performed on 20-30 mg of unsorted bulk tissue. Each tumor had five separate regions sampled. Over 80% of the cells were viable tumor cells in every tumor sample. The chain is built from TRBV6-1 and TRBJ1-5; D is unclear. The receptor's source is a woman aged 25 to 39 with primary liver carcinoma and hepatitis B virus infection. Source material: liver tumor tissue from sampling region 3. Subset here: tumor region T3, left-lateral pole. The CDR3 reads CSSSEEWGINQSQHF. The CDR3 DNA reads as TGTTCCAGCAGTGAAGAATGGGGAATCAATCAGTCCCAGCATTTT.